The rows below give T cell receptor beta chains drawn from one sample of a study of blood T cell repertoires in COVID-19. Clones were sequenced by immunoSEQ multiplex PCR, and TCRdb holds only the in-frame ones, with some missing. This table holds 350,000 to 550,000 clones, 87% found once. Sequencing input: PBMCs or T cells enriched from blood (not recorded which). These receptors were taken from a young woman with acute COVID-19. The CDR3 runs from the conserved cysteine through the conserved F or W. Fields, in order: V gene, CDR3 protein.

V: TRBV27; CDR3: CASSFKQSSYEQYF
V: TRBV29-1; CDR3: CSVIVTGNTIYF
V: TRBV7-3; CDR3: CASSLDGRDHTEAFF
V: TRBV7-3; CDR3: CASSRGTGELFF
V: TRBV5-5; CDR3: CASSLAGDAYEQYF
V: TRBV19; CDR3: CASTYHGGNEQFF
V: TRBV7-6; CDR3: CASSLATSGNTGELFF
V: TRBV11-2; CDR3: CASSLEGGNEQFF
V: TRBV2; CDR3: CASRDGQGMNTEAFF
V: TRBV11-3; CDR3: CASSGRGNTGELFF
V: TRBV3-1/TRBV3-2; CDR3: CASRPRGREAVNEQFF
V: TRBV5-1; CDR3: CASSPSGGRDTQYF
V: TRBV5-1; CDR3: CASSFEGGFTDTQYF
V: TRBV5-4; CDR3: CASSLQDTDTQYF
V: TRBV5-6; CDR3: CASSLLPNRANEQFF
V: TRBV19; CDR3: CASSTTGAPYEQYF
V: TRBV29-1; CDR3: CSATASYNEQFF
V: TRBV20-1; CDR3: CSASKGGGGGNSPLHF
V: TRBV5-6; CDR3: CASHRERGSYEQYF
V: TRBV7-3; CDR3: CASSSRLAGERADTQYF
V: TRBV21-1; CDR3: CASRLAGGLCNQPQHF
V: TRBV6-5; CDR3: CASSYSSGQGYGYTF
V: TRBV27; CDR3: CASSFIGSNEKLFF
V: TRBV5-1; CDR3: CASYGGGRNEKLFF
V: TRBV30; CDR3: CAWGQSYEQYF
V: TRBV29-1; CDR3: CSPGEVDGYTF
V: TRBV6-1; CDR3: CASSESGNYEQYF
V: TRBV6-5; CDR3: CASNPIQGGYQPQHF
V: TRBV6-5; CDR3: CASSYSRTYEQYF
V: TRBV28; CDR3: CASRGTGKNQPQHF
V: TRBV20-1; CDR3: CSASPLAGGPEETQYF
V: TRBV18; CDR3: CASSPPLTGPYGYTF
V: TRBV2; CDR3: CASSGLAGGYNEQFF
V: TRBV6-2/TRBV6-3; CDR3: CASSYSRTGGSDTQYF
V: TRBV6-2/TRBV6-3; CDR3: CASSYSSSYGYTF
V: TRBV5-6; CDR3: CASSAQGVSEAFF
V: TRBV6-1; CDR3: CASSERRQGVITNQPQHF
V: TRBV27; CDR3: CASKLRGQSSYNSPLHF
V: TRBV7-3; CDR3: CASSLSSGNTEAFF
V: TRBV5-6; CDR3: CASSPNRGLSPLHF
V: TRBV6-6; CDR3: CAISGGLGNQPQHF
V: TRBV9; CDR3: CASSVAQGRAGYTF
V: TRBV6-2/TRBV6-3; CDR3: CASSRPTVGIQYF
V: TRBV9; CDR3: CASSAPGTGGDYGYTF
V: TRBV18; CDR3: CASSPSMVLREYGYTF
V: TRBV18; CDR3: CASSRGPNYEQYF
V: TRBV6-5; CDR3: CASSYSQLASGNTIYF
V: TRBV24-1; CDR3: CATSDSRGGNTGELFF
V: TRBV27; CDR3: CASSPQGNKAFF
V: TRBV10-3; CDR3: CAITPTSTADTQYF
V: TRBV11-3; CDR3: CASSLGEGLSYEQYF
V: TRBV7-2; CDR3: CASSLFPQVQETQYF
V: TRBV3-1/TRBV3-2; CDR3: CASSPQRRRLNEKLFF
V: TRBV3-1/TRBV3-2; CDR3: CASSQPGQASYEQYF
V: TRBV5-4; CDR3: CASSLVRGSGANVLTF
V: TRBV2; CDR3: CASSEAGGGTEAFF
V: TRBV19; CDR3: CASSRDREGSYGYTF